This record concerns one T cell receptor beta chain sequence. Its antigen remains undetermined. Nothing much larger sits one base from this clone, and base qualities are not available. CD8 naive samples were CD45RO-negative cells positively selected for CCR7, giving a CD45RA+CCR7+ population that excluded TemRA cells. The donors were healthy, HIV-negative adults with no recently reported acute infections or vaccinations. All donors were Caucasian adults living in Nashville, Tennessee, USA. After blood collection by leukapheresis, PBMCs were isolated using Ficoll-Histopaque density gradient centrifugation and then cryopreserved in the vapor phase of liquid nitrogen. Analytical flow cytometry was used to check the purity and quantity of each magnetically sorted T cell population. From each sorted fraction, genomic DNA was isolated and quantified by UV absorbance on a Nanodrop 2000c. The sample belongs to a study of shared clonotypes between healthy human individuals (dated by TCRdb to 2020 to 2022). Context from the whole study: A couple of women and a few men aged 18 to 49 years were included in the cohort. Blood TCR repertoires of a handful of healthy adults were deeply sequenced to estimate repertoire size and the extent of clonotype sharing between individuals. Per donor, leukapheresis produced somewhere between about 0.8 and 9 billion PBMCs. Different laboratories and diverse techniques were used to prepare libraries and sequence TCR repertoires, to increase sequencing depth and limit assay-specific biases. Per donor, three plates each were used for CD4 naive and CD4 memory, two for CD8 naive, and one for CD8 memory. Study-wide findings and limitations: Estimated clonotype richness was generally larger for naive than for memory subsets. Because the study included only a small number of donors, the genetic and exposure-history diversity represented was limited. Higher generation probabilities were observed for clonotypes shared by all four sorted-subset donors than for non-shared clonotypes. Pairwise subsampling indicated that sequencing depth was expected to affect the degree of clonotype sharing among donors. Across a few donors, around 5.4% of naive CD4, approximately 3.6% of naive CD8, about 2.3% of memory CD4, and over 0.35% of memory CD8 clonotypes were shared. Sampling was restricted to blood, and TCR repertoires in tissue are likely to differ from TCR repertoires in blood. Even with the large sequencing depth, rarefaction of the sorted-subset datasets indicated that sequencing was incomplete.

Using the deep immunoSEQ assay, TCR CDR3 regions were amplified from genomic DNA by multiplex PCR. For each cell subset, the extracted genomic DNA was distributed evenly across all wells of several immunoSEQ 96-well plates, and each plate served as one replicate. For sorted subsets, approximately 200 ng of genomic DNA, equivalent to roughly 30,000 T cell genomes, went into each replicate PCR. Purified libraries were quantified with a Qubit 3.0 fluorometer, sized on a Bioanalyzer 2100, and re-quantified with the KAPA Library Quantification kit. Every immunoSEQ 96-well plate was sequenced on a dedicated single-read 150-cycle Illumina NextSeq 550 flow cell. The paper's processing steps were these. The immunoSEQ output contained only junctional sequences without quality scores, so filtering could not match that applied to full-length reads. Sequences were annotated with PyIR, a Python wrapper for IgBLAST v1.9, and V/J genes and CDR3 were assigned using IMGT germline references. Reads were removed for weak V/J assignments (E-value above 1e-6), missing CDR3, stop codons, out-of-frame junctions, or ambiguous translated residues. A V3J clonotype was defined by an identical inferred V gene, J gene, and CDR3 amino acid sequence. The percentage overlap between two repertoires was calculated by dividing the number of shared unique clonotypes by the size of the smaller repertoire. Three approaches were used to assess repertoire richness: RTK rarefaction, the Chao1 estimator, and Recon v2.1 estimates of unobserved clonotypes. Generation probabilities for all TCRbeta clonotypes obtained by the gDNA method from a handful of donors were computed using OLGA. The table was pulled from immuneACCESS by TCRdb, which kept in-frame rearrangements only. Such tables lose some clones; where checked, under half of the loss comes from unresolved V genes, and the rest has no known cause. V and J calls and clone size are as listed in that table; D and trimming were resolved from the DNA. Across this sample there are approximately 1.9 million clones, with just over 90% seen only once. The ten largest clonotypes hold about 1.6% of the sample.

Sequences were obtained from naive CD8+ T cells from PBMCs. According to the study, the label for this sample's cell subset or site signals: CD45RA+CCR7+. The clonotype comes from a man aged 18 to 35 in good health. Some clones in this sample may be carry-over from other donors' samples.

The DNA sequence reads TGTGCCAGCAGGGGCCTAGGGATCGACATTCAGTACTTC. The encoded protein is CASRGLGIDIQYF. This sequence uses TRBV7-9 and TRBJ2-4; no D gene can be assigned with confidence. V is clipped by 6 bases and J by 8 bases, and the sequence between their germline boundaries is 14 bases long. Per the germline V gene (reference sequence), SEHNR is the CDR1 and FQNEAQ is the CDR2. From the cysteine up to the phenylalanine, the CDR3 has a length of 13 residues. Of the read, only the CDR3 DNA is kept; its 39 bases are in frame from base 1.